Sequencing of this T cell receptor (beta chain) was carried out in a study of early T cells in non-severe SARS-CoV-2 infection. Background on the study: Unpaired chains resulted from sequencing bulk RNA of unsorted whole blood.

This clonotype occurred a few times. The antigen is not known. The germline V gene encodes CDR1 LNHDA and CDR2 SQIVND (reference sequence). V shed 5 bases and J shed 1 base, with 11 bases lying between them. This CDR3 region has 14 residues. Study-wide points: Anti-spike CD8 specificities were favored by VDJdb matching, whose results missed private and CD4 specificities.

Unique molecular identifiers were affixed to single, distinct cDNA molecules. TCRdb re-derived calls from the 5' RACE reads in MiXCR, one entry per CDR3 protein. The data contain 25,000 to 35,000 distinct CDR3 sequences, roughly 5% of them singletons. The V and J genes are TRBV19 and TRBJ1-1, with D possibly being TRBD1 (5 bases). What was sequenced was whole blood. The TCR was taken from an adult who was a healthcare worker with PCR-confirmed SARS-CoV-2 infection or an uninfected control (not recorded which). CDR3 sequence (DNA): TGTGCCAGTAGTCCTGGACACCCGAACACTGAAGCTTTCTTT. It encodes CASSPGHPNTEAFF.